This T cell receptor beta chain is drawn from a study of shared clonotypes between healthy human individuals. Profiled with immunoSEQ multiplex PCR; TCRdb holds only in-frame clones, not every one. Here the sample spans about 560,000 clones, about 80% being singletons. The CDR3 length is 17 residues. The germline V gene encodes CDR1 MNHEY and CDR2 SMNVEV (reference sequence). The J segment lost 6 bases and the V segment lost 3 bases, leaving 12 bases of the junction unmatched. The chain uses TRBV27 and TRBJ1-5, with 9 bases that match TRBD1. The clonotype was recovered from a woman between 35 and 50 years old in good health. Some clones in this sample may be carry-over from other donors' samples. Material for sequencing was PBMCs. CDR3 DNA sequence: TGTGCCAGCAGTTTTTACGGGACAGGGCGGCTCGGTCAGCCCCAGCATTTT. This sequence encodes CASSFYGTGRLGQPQHF.